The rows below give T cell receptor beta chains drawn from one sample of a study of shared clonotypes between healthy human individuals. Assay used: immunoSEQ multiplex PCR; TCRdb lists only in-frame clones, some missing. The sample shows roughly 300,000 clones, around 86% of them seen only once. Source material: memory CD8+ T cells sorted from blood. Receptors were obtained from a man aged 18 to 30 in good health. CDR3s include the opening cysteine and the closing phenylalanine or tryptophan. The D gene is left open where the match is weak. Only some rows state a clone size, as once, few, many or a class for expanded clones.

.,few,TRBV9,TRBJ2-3,CASSVLSTDTQYF,TGTGCCAGCAGCGTACTAAGCACAGATACGCAGTATTTT
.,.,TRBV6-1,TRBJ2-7,CASRDYLSYEQYF,TGTGCCAGCAGGGACTACCTATCCTACGAGCAGTACTTC
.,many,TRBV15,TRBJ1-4,CATRKTGTGNEKLFF,TGTGCCACCAGGAAAACCGGGACCGGAAATGAAAAACTGTTTTTT
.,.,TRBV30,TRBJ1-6,CAWSVFVRLGSPLHF,TGTGCCTGGAGTGTATTCGTCCGCTTAGGATCACCCCTCCACTTT
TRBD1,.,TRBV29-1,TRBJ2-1,CSVETGTGDGRQFF,TGCAGCGTTGAAACGGGGACAGGGGACGGAAGACAGTTCTTC
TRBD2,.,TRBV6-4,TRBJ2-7,CASIQPGLPAYEQYF,TGTGCCAGCATACAACCGGGACTACCAGCCTACGAGCAGTACTTC
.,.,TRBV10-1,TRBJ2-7,CASSESTGYEQYF,TGCGCCAGCAGTGAGTCAACAGGCTACGAGCAGTACTTC
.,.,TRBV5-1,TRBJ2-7,CASSMEGQTNGKQYF,TGCGCCAGCAGCATGGAGGGACAGACGAATGGCAAGCAGTACTTC
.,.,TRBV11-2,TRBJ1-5,CASSSGYRNQPQHF,TGTGCCAGCAGCTCCGGTTACCGCAATCAGCCCCAGCATTTT
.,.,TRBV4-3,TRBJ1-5,CASSQEQGMSNQPQHF,TGCGCCAGCAGCCAAGAACAGGGTATGAGCAATCAGCCCCAGCATTTT
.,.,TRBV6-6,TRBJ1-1,CASSSAGDTEAFF,TGTGCCAGCAGCTCGGCCGGGGACACTGAAGCTTTCTTT
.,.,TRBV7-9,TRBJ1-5,CASSHENQPQHF,TGTGCCAGCAGCCACGAAAATCAGCCCCAGCATTTT
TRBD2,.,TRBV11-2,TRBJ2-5,CASSPTSGSQETQYF,TGTGCCAGCAGCCCTACTAGCGGGTCACAAGAGACCCAGTACTTC
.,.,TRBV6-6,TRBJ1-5,CASSSPSGWVDQPQHF,TGTGCCAGCAGTTCCCCTTCGGGCTGGGTTGACCAGCCCCAGCATTTT
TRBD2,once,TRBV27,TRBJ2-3,CASSLIQRGGTDTQYF,TGTGCCAGCAGTTTAATTCAGCGGGGGGGCACAGATACGCAGTATTTT
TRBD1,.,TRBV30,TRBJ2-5,CAWRGTGTDQETQYF,TGTGCCTGGAGGGGGACCGGGACAGATCAAGAGACCCAGTACTTC
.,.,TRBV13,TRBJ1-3,CASSLSGGFGNTIYF,TGTGCCAGCAGCTTATCGGGAGGGTTTGGAAACACCATATATTTT
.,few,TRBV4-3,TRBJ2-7,CASSRLGGEQYF,TGCGCCAGCAGCCGGCTCGGGGGCGAGCAGTACTTC
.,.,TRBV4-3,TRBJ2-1,CASSQEPGSYNEQFF,TGCGCCAGCAGCCAAGAACCCGGTTCCTACAATGAGCAGTTCTTC
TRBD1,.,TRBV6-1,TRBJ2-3,CASSDGDRGTDTQYF,TGTGCCAGCAGTGACGGGGACAGGGGCACAGATACGCAGTATTTT
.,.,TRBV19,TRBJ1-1,CASSIVFGNTEAFF,TGTGCCAGTAGTATAGTCTTCGGGAACACTGAAGCTTTCTTT
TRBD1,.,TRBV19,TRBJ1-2,CASRADRENYGYTF,TGTGCCAGTAGGGCGGACAGGGAAAACTATGGCTACACCTTC
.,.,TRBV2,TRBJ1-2,CASTWLLQNYGYTF,TGTGCCAGCACATGGTTACTCCAAAACTATGGCTACACCTTC
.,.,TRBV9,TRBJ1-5,CASSVGGGIQPQHF,TGTGCCAGCAGCGTAGGTGGAGGGATACAGCCCCAGCATTTT
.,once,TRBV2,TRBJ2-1,CASRSRFNEQFF,TGTGCCAGCAGGTCCAGGTTCAATGAGCAGTTCTTC
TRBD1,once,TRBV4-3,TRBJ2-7,CASSQETGGDNVYEQYF,TGCGCCAGCAGCCAAGAGACAGGGGGCGATAACGTCTACGAGCAGTACTTC
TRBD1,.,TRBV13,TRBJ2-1,CASSSPGQLYNEQFF,TGTGCCAGCAGTTCCCCGGGACAGCTTTACAATGAGCAGTTCTTC
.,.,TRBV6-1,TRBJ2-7,CASSEWQSYEQYF,TGTGCCAGCAGTGAATGGCAGTCCTACGAGCAGTACTTC
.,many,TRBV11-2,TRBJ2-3,CASSYRQLSTDTQYF,TGTGCCAGCAGCTATCGACAGCTCAGCACAGATACGCAGTATTTT
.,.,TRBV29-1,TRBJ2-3,CSDLLPSRTDTQYF,TGCAGCGACCTACTACCTTCCCGCACAGATACGCAGTATTTT
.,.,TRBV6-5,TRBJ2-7,CASSLEPSSYEQYF,TGTGCCAGCAGTTTGGAGCCGAGCTCCTACGAGCAGTACTTC
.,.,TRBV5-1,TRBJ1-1,CASSLLQGANTEAFF,TGCGCCAGCAGCTTGTTGCAGGGCGCGAACACTGAAGCTTTCTTT
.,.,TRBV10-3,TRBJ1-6,CAISEEGSSSYNSPLHF,TGTGCCATCAGTGAAGAGGGATCGAGCTCCTATAATTCACCCCTCCACTTT
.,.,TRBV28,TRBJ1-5,CASSSPSSQGPWAPQHF,TGTGCCAGCAGTTCTCCCTCAAGCCAGGGGCCCTGGGCGCCCCAGCATTTT
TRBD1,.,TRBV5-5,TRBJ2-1,CASSSDRTYNEQFF,TGTGCCAGCAGCTCGGACAGGACATACAATGAGCAGTTCTTC
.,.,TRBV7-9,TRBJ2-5,CASSPPTGATQYF,TGTGCCAGCAGCCCCCCGACAGGAGCGACCCAGTACTTC
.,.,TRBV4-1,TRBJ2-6,CASSHSVGANVLTF,TGCGCCAGCAGCCATTCAGTCGGGGCCAACGTCCTGACTTTC
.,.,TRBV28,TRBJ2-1,CASSPARGTGYNEQFF,TGTGCCAGCAGCCCCGCCAGGGGAACGGGGTACAATGAGCAGTTCTTC
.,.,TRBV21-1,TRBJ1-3,CASMKGEAGNTIYF,TGTGCCAGCATGAAAGGGGAGGCTGGAAACACCATATATTTT
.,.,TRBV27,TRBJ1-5,CASASGGQPQHF,TGTGCCAGCGCAAGCGGGGGTCAGCCCCAGCATTTT
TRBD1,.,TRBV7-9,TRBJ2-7,CASSDSDGQAPSYEQYF,TGTGCCAGCAGCGACTCGGACGGACAGGCCCCTTCCTACGAGCAGTACTTC
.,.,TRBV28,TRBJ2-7,CASSFRGWSYEQYF,TGTGCCAGCAGTTTTCGGGGATGGTCCTACGAGCAGTACTTC
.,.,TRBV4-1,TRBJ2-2,CASSQRGVFLRNTGELFF,TGCGCCAGCAGCCAAAGAGGGGTGTTCCTCAGGAACACCGGGGAGCTGTTTTTT
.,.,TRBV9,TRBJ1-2,CASSPNSGQLYGYTF,TGTGCCAGCAGCCCTAACTCTGGACAGCTCTATGGCTACACCTTC
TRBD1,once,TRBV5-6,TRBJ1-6,CASSVWTGGSNSPLHF,TGTGCCAGCAGCGTATGGACAGGGGGAAGTAATTCACCCCTCCACTTT
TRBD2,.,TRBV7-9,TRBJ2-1,CASSLIPGTSVGEQFF,TGTGCCAGCAGCTTGATCCCCGGGACTAGCGTTGGTGAGCAGTTCTTC
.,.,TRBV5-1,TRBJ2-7,CASSLEPGMGSYEQYF,TGCGCCAGCAGCTTGGAACCAGGGATGGGTTCCTACGAGCAGTACTTC
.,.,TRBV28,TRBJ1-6,CASSQQGLWDSPLHF,TGTGCCAGCAGTCAACAGGGACTTTGGGATTCACCCCTCCACTTT
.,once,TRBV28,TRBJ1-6,CASRGNRATSSYNSPLHF,TGTGCCAGCAGGGGAAACAGGGCTACCAGCTCCTATAATTCACCCCTCCACTTT